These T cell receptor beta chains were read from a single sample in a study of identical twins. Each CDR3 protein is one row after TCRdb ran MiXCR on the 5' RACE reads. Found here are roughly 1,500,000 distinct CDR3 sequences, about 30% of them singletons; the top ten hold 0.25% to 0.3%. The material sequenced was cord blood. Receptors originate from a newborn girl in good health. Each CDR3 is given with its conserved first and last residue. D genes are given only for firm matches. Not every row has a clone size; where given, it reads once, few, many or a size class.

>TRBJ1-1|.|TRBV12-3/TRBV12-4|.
TGTGCCAGCAGCTACCGGTCGGGGGTCTGGGGAGCTTTCTTT
CASSYRSGVWGAFF
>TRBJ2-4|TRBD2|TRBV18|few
TGTGCCAGCTCACCAGGACTAGCGGGAGGAGACATTCAGTACTTC
CASSPGLAGGDIQYF
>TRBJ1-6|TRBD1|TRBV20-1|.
TGCAGTGCTAGAGCAGGGGGCTCACCCCTCCACTTT
CSARAGGSPLHF
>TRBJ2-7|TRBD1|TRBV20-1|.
TGCAGTGCTATTCCAGGGGGCTACGAGCAGTACTTC
CSAIPGGYEQYF
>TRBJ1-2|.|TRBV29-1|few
TGCAGCGTTGAGGAACATAACTATGGCTACACCTTC
CSVEEHNYGYTF
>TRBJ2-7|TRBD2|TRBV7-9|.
TGTGCCGGCAGCGACCGGGGAACGGGGACTACCGCCTACGAGCAGTACTTC
CAGSDRGTGTTAYEQYF
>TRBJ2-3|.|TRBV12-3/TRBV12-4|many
TGTGCCACCGGTCGGCTCCCAAACACAGATACGCAGTATTTT
CATGRLPNTDTQYF
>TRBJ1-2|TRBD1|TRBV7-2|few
TGTGCCAGCAGCGTGGACAGGGGCGACTATGGCTACACCTTC
CASSVDRGDYGYTF
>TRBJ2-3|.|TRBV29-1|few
TGCAGCGTTGGGGATGGTAGCCCTAGCACAGATACGCAGTATTTT
CSVGDGSPSTDTQYF
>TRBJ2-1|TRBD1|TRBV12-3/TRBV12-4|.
TGTGCCAGCAGTATAATGCAGGGGGCCTACAATGAGCAGTTCTTC
CASSIMQGAYNEQFF
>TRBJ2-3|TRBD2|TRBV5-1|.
TGCGCCAGCAGCATCGGACTAGCGGACATTAGCACAGATACGCAGTATTTT
CASSIGLADISTDTQYF
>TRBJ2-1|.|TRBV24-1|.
TGTGCCACCAGCGTTGACCAACCTCCCTGGGAGCAGTTCTTC
CATSVDQPPWEQFF
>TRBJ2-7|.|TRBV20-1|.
TGCAGTGCTATAAAGAACGAGCAGTACTTC
CSAIKNEQYF
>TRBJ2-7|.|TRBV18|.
TGTGCCAGCTCACCAAAAAGAACCTACGAGCAGTACTTC
CASSPKRTYEQYF
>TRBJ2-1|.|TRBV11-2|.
TGTGCCAGCGTTAAGCGGGATAGGGGGAATGAGCAGTTCTTC
CASVKRDRGNEQFF
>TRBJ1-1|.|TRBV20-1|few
TGCAGTGCCCGGGTATGGTCTGAAGCTTTCTTT
CSARVWSEAFF
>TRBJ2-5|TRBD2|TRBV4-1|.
TGCGCCAGCAGCCAAACCGGGACTAGCTACTACAATGAGCAGTACTTC
CASSQTGTSYYNEQYF
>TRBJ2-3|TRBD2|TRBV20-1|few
TGCAGTGCTAGAGGCGGGGGGGGATCAGATACGCAGTATTTT
CSARGGGGSDTQYF
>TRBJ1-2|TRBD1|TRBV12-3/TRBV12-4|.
TGTGCCAGCAGTTTGGGACAGGGAGCCGGGGAAGGCTACACCTTC
CASSLGQGAGEGYTF
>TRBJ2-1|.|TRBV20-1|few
TGCAGTGCTAGGCAGGGGAACAATGAGCAGTTCTTC
CSARQGNNEQFF
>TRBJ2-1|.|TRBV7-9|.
TGTGCCAGCAGCTTAGGAAGCGGGTTAAACAATGAGCAGTTCTTC
CASSLGSGLNNEQFF
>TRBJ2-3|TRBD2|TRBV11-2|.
TGTGCCAGCAGCTCGTTGACTAGCGGGGGTACCACAGATACGCAGTATTTT
CASSSLTSGGTTDTQYF
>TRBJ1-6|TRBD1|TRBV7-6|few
TGTGCCAGCAAAAGGGACAGGGCTGGTTCACCCCTCCACTTT
CASKRDRAGSPLHF
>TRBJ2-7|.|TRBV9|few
TGTGCCAGCAGCGAGGGGGGTTCGGTACGGAGCTCCTACGAGCAGTACTTC
CASSEGGSVRSSYEQYF